The rows below give T cell receptor beta chains drawn from one sample of a study of Ad26.COV2.S vaccination and SARS-CoV-2 variants. Only in-frame clones appear in the TCRdb table, and some are missing; sequencing was by immunoSEQ multiplex PCR. The sample includes about 390,000 clones, 88% seen only once; the top ten take about 3.6%. Material: peripheral blood, obtained in a trial of Ad26.COV2.S vaccine versus placebo. The receptors come from a person aged 18-60 years who received the Ad26.COV2.S COVID-19 vaccine or a placebo. Both conserved end residues are part of each CDR3. A D gene is named only where the DNA matches it firmly. Clone size is not always given. Where it is, it says once, few, many or a class for expanded clones.

J gene	D gene	clone size	V gene	CDR3 DNA	CDR3 protein
TRBJ2-2	TRBD1	NA	TRBV7-9	TGTGCCAGCAGCCTGGGACAGGGAGACACCGGGGAGCTGTTTTTT	CASSLGQGDTGELFF
TRBJ1-1	NA	NA	TRBV10-3	TGTGCCATCAGTGAGATCCCGAACACTGAAGCTTTCTTT	CAISEIPNTEAFF
TRBJ2-2	NA	few	TRBV5-4	TGTGCCAGCAGCCCTACTGGGAGAACCGGGGAGCTGTTTTTT	CASSPTGRTGELFF
TRBJ1-2	TRBD1	once	TRBV10-3	TGTGCCATCAGCGGGACAGGGGGCGATGGCTACACCTTC	CAISGTGGDGYTF
TRBJ1-2	TRBD1	NA	TRBV23-1	TGCGCCAGCAGTCAAGGAGGGACAGGTTATGGCTACACCTTC	CASSQGGTGYGYTF
TRBJ2-1	TRBD1	NA	TRBV19	TGTGCCAGTAGTTCCAGGGGGTACGAGCAGTTCTTC	CASSSRGYEQFF
TRBJ2-7	NA	NA	TRBV11-2	TGTGCCAGCAGTGGGGCTGGGCTAGAGGCCTACGAGCAGTACTTC	CASSGAGLEAYEQYF
TRBJ2-1	NA	NA	TRBV13	TGTGCCAGCAGTTACGGGGCAGGGAGCGGTAGCTCCTACAATGAGCAGTTCTTC	CASSYGAGSGSSYNEQFF
TRBJ1-2	NA	few	TRBV4-3	TGCGCCAGCAGCCAAGGTCGGAACTCCGGGACGGGATATGGCTACACCTTC	CASSQGRNSGTGYGYTF
TRBJ1-3	NA	NA	TRBV6-5	TGTGCCAGCAGTTATGGAGGGCGAAACACCATATATTTT	CASSYGGRNTIYF
TRBJ1-2	TRBD1	NA	TRBV6-5	TGTGCCAGCTCGGGACAGACATCATATGGCTACACCTTC	CASSGQTSYGYTF
TRBJ1-4	NA	NA	TRBV5-6	TGTGCCAGCAGCTTCATTTTGGAGGGGGATGAAGAAAAACTGTTTTTT	CASSFILEGDEEKLFF
TRBJ2-3	TRBD2	once	TRBV2	TGTGCCAGCCACCTAGCGGGGGGGCCGGATACGCAGTATTTT	CASHLAGGPDTQYF
TRBJ1-4	TRBD1	NA	TRBV7-8	TGTGCCAGCAGCTTAGGGGACAGGGGAACTAATGAAAAACTGTTTTTT	CASSLGDRGTNEKLFF